The present T cell receptor beta chain was sequenced within a study of T-cell memory formation after mild COVID-19. The wider study: The TCR clusters were mostly specific to one donor.

Findings and caveats of the study: For contracting clones, CD4+ ones sat mainly in CM and EM, CD8+ in EMRA. Whereas later expanders leaned CD4+, clones contracting day 15 to 85 showed a balanced CD4/CD8 makeup. Pre-infection memory held some responding clones, suggesting pre-existing cross-reactive T cells responded.

This clonotype has more than one count but fewer than ten. No antigen is known for it. MiXCR was run by TCRdb on the 5' RACE reads, yielding one entry per CDR3 protein. This sample yields approximately 300,000 distinct CDR3 sequences, of which around 15% are seen a single time; 20% to 25% belongs to the top ten. The CDR3 spans 16 residues. V was pared by 4 bases and J by 0 bases, with 5 bases of the junction left unmatched. Germline V CDR1 and CDR2: LGHNA, YSLEER. This rearrangement joins TRBV4-3 to TRBJ1-2, with 10 bases fitting TRBD1. Sequencing was performed on PBMCs or a T cell subset sorted from them (not recorded which). The source is a man between 18 and 29 years old who had mild COVID-19 (a few samples of this study predate the infection). Cell type and time point are not known. CDR3 nucleotide sequence: TGCGCCAGCAGCCTGGGACAGGGGTTCACTAACTATGGCTACACCTTC. Amino acids: CASSLGQGFTNYGYTF.